This T cell receptor (beta chain) was captured by sequencing in a study of cytomegalovirus exposure and HLA in healthy donors. Study results and limitations: According to the study, roughly 160 TCR beta chains were cytomegalovirus-associated. Despite most TCR sequences being rare, some public TCRs occurred in many donors.

There are 15 residues in the CDR3. With 6 bases removed from V and 4 bases from J, the gap between germline ends came to 15 bases. CDR1 and CDR2 from the germline V gene are MDHEN and SYDVKM. With respect to this clone: Its specificity is not known.

Assay: immunoSEQ multiplex PCR; the TCRdb copy retains only in-frame clones and omits some. The sample consists of about 180,000 clones, about 85% of them appearing once. The source is a young man in good health and CMV-seropositive. The rearrangement joins TRBV28 to TRBJ2-2, with a possible D match to TRBD1 (6 bases). The specimen sequenced was PBMCs. CDR3 nucleotides: TGTGCCAGCAGAACCGGACAGAAGGGCACCGGGGAGCTGTTTTTT. Translating it yields CASRTGQKGTGELFF.